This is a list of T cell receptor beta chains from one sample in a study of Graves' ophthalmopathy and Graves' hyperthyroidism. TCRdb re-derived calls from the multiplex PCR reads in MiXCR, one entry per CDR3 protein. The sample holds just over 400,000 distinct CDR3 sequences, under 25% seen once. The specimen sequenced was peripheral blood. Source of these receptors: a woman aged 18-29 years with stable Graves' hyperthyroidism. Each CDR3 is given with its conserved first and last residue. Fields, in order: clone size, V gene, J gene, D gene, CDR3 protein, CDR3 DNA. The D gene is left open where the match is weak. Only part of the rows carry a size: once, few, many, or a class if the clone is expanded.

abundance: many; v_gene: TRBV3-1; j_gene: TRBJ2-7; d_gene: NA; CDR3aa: CASSQDKGLYEQYF; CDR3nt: TGTGCCAGCAGCCAAGATAAAGGTCTTTACGAGCAGTACTTC
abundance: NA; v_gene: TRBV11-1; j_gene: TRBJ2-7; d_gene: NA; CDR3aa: CASSLDRLYDQYF; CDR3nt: TGTGCCAGCAGCTTAGACAGGCTCTACGATCAGTACTTC
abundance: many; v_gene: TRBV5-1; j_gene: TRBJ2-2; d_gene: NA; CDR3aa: CASSLEGTGELFF; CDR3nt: TGTGCCAGCAGCTTAGAAGGGACCGGGGAGCTGTTTTTT
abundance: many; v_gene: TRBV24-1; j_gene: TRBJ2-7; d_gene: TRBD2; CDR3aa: CATSDLTGLAGEPNPYEQYF; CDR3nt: TGTGCCACCAGTGATTTGACGGGACTAGCGGGAGAGCCAAACCCCTACGAGCAGTACTTC
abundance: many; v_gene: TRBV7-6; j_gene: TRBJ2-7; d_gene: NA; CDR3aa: CASSSRPGTEAYEQYF; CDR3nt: TGTGCCAGCAGCTCCAGGCCCGGGACGGAAGCCTACGAGCAGTACTTC
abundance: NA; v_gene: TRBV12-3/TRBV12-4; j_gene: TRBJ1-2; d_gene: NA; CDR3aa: CASSRAGGSYGYTF; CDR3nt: TGTGCCAGCAGTCGGGCGGGAGGTAGCTATGGCTACACCTTC
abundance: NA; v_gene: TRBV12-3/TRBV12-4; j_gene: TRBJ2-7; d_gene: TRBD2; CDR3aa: CASSPLAGGQEQYF; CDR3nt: TGTGCCAGCAGCCCTCTAGCGGGAGGTCAGGAGCAGTACTTC
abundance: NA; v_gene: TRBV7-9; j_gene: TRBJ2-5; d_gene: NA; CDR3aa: CASSFPPYQETQYF; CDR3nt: TGTGCCAGCAGCTTCCCTCCGTACCAAGAGACCCAGTACTTC
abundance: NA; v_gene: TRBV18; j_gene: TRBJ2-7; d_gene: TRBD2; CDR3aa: CASSPGLASAEYYEQYF; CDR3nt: TGTGCCAGCTCACCCGGACTAGCGTCAGCCGAATATTACGAGCAGTACTTC
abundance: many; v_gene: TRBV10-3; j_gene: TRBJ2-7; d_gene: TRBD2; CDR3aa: CAISSGLAGYEQYF; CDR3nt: TGTGCCATCAGTTCAGGACTAGCGGGGTACGAGCAGTACTTC
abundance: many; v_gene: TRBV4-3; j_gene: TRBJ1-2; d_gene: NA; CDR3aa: CASSQVQGGDYGYTF; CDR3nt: TGCGCCAGCAGCCAAGTGCAGGGAGGTGACTATGGCTACACCTTC